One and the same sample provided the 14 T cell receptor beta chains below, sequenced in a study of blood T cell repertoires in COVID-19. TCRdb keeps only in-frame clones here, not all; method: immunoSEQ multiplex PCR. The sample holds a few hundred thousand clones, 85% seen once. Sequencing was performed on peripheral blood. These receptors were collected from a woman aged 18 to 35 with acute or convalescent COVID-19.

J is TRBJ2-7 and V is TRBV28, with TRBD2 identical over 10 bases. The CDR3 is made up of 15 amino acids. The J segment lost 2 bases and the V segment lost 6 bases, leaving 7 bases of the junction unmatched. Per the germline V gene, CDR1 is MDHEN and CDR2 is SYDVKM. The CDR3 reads CASSRRTSGPYEQYF. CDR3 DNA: TGTGCCAGCAGCCGCCGGACTAGCGGACCCTACGAGCAGTACTTC.

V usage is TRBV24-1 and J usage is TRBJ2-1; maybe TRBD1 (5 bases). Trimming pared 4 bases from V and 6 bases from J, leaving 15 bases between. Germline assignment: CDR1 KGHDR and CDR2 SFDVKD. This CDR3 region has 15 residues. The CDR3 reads CATSDPTGWGNEQFF. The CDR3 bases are TGTGCCACCAGTGACCCAACAGGATGGGGCAATGAGCAGTTCTTC.

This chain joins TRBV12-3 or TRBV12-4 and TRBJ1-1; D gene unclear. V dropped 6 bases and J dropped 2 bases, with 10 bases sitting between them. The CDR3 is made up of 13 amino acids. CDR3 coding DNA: TGTGCCAGCAGGCCACGGGTAAACACTGAAGCTTTCTTT. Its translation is CASRPRVNTEAFF.

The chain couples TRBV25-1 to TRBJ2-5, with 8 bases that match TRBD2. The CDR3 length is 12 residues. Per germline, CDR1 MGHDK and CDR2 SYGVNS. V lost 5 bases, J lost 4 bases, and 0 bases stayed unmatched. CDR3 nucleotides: TGTGCCAGCAGTAGCGGGGGAGAGACCCAGTACTTC. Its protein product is CASSSGGETQYF. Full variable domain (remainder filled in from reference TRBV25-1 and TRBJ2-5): EADIYQTPRYLVIGTGKKITLECSQTMGHDKMYWYQQDPGMELHLIHYSYGVNSTEKGDLSSESTVSRIRTEHFPLTLESARPSHTSQYLCASSSGGETQYFGPGTRLLVL.

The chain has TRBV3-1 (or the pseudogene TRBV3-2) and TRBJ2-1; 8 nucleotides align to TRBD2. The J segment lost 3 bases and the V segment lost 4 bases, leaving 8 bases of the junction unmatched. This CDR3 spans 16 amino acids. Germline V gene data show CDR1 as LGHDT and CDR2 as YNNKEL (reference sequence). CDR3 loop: CASSRPTSVNYNEQFF. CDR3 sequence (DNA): TGTGCCAGCAGCCGACCGACTAGCGTTAACTACAATGAGCAGTTCTTC.

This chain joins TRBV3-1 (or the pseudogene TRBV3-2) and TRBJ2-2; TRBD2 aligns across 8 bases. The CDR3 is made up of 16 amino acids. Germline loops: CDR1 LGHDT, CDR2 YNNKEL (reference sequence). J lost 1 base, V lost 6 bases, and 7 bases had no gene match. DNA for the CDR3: TGTGCCAGCAGGATGATAGCGGGGATGAACACCGGGGAGCTGTTTTTT. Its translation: CASRMIAGMNTGELFF.

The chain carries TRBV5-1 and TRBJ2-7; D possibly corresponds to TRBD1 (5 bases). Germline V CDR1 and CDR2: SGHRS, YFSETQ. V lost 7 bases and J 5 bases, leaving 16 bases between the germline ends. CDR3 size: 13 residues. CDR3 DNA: TGCGCCAGCGCTAGAATCCAGGGCAACGAGCAGTACTTC. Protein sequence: CASARIQGNEQYF.

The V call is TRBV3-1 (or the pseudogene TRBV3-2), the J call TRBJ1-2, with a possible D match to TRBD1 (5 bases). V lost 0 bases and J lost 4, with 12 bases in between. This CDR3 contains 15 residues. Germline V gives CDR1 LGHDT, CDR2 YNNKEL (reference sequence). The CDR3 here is CASSQDRQNSYGYTF. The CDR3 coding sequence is TGTGCCAGCAGCCAAGATCGACAGAACAGCTATGGCTACACCTTC.

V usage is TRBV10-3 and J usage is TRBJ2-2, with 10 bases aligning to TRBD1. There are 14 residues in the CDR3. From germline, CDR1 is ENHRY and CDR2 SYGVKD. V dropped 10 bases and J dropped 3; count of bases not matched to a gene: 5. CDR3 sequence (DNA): TGTGCCACTTCCGGGACAGGGGACACCGGGGAGCTGTTTTTT. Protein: CATSGTGDTGELFF.

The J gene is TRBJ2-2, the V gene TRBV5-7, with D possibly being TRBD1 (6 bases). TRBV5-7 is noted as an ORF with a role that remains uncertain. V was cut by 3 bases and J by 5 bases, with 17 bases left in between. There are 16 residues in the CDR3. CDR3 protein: CASSSHQGRGTGELFF. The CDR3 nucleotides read TGTGCCAGCAGCTCTCACCAGGGTAGGGGGACCGGGGAGCTGTTTTTT.

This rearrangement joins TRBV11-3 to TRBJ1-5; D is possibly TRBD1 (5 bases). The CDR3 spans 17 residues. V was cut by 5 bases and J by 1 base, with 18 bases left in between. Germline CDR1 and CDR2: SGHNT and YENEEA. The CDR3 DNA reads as TGTGCCAGCAGCCTAAACTCGACAGAGGAGAGCAATCAGCCCCAGCATTTT. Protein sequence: CASSLNSTEESNQPQHF.

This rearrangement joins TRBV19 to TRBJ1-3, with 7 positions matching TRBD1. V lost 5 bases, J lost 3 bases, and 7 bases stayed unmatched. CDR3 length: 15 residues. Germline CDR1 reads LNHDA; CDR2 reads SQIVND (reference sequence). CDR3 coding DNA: TGTGCCAGTAGTCTCACAGGGGTAGGTGGAAACACCATATATTTT. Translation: CASSLTGVGGNTIYF.

The CDR3 region has the DNA TGCAGCGTTGAAGAATGGTTGGCGGGAGAAGAAGCAGATACGCAGTATTTT. Protein: CSVEEWLAGEEADTQYF. The J gene is TRBJ2-3, the V gene TRBV29-1, with 7 bases matching TRBD2. J gave up 4 bases and V 0 bases, and 13 bases lay outside the gene matches. CDR1 is SQVTM, CDR2 ANQGSEA, per germline. The CDR3 spans 17 residues.

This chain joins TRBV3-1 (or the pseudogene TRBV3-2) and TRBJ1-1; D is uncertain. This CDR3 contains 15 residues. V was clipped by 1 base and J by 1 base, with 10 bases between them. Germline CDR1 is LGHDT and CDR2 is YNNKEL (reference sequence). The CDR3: CASSQAGNKNTEAFF. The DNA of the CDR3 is TGTGCCAGCAGCCAAGCGGGGAATAAGAACACTGAAGCTTTCTTT.